These T cell receptor beta chains were read from a single sample in a study of radiotherapy plus CTLA-4 blockade in lung cancer. TCRdb keeps only in-frame clones here, not all; method: immunoSEQ multiplex PCR. The table includes about 77,000 clones, under 75% detected once. The material was peripheral blood, obtained from a patient treated with radiotherapy plus ipilimumab. The receptors were gathered from a human donor with non-small cell lung cancer whose response to radiotherapy plus ipilimumab could not be evaluated. Both conserved end residues are part of each CDR3. The D gene is left open where the match is weak. A row's size may be missing; if present it is once, few, many or a size class.

TRBJ2-5	TRBV5-1	-	-	CASSLVSRGEETQYF	TGCGCCAGCAGCTTGGTGAGCAGGGGAGAAGAGACCCAGTACTTC
TRBJ1-1	TRBV27	-	-	CASRFRNEAFF	TGTGCCAGCAGATTCAGGAATGAAGCTTTCTTT
TRBJ2-3	TRBV28	-	-	CASSSSFPRVDTQYF	TGTGCCAGCAGTAGCTCTTTCCCGCGTGTAGATACGCAGTATTTT
TRBJ2-6	TRBV5-6	few	-	CASSLVSSGANVLTF	TGTGCCAGCAGCTTGGTGAGCTCTGGGGCCAACGTCCTGACTTTC
TRBJ2-2	TRBV4-1	-	TRBD1	CASSQGTGVAGELFF	TGCGCCAGCAGCCAGGGGACAGGGGTGGCCGGGGAGCTGTTTTTT
TRBJ2-1	TRBV7-2	-	-	CASNLNRFLNEQFF	TGTGCCAGCAACCTAAACAGGTTCCTCAATGAGCAGTTCTTC
TRBJ2-7	TRBV6-5	few	TRBD1	CAARDRSYEQYF	TGTGCCGCCCGGGACAGGTCCTACGAGCAGTACTTC
TRBJ2-1	TRBV5-4	-	-	CASSPRGPFNEQFF	TGTGCCAGCAGCCCGCGGGGACCTTTCAATGAGCAGTTCTTC
TRBJ2-2	TRBV11-3	-	TRBD2	CASSLVLAGGRELFF	TGTGCCAGCAGCTTAGTACTAGCGGGAGGCCGGGAGCTGTTTTTT
TRBJ1-4	TRBV27	many	TRBD1	CASSTTGANEKLFF	TGTGCCAGCAGTACGACAGGGGCCAATGAAAAACTGTTTTTT
TRBJ2-3	TRBV4-3	-	TRBD2	CASSQDLLAVTDTQYF	TGCGCCAGCAGCCAAGATCTGCTAGCGGTCACAGATACGCAGTATTTT
TRBJ2-7	TRBV5-5	-	-	CASSLSLNTGPGEQYF	TGTGCCAGCAGCCTGTCGCTAAACACCGGACCAGGGGAGCAGTACTTC
TRBJ1-1	TRBV6-5	-	-	CASSYSPLVSNSEAFF	TGTGCCAGCAGTTACTCACCGTTAGTCTCGAACTCTGAAGCTTTCTTT
TRBJ2-4	TRBV30	-	-	CAWSVRDAGNIQYF	TGTGCCTGGAGTGTACGAGACGCAGGAAACATTCAGTACTTC
TRBJ2-3	TRBV5-4	-	-	CASSLAATTDTQYF	TGTGCCAGCAGCTTAGCGGCTACCACAGATACGCAGTATTTT
TRBJ2-1	TRBV5-1	-	-	CASSRLLGQNEQFF	TGCGCCAGCAGCCGGCTACTCGGACAGAATGAGCAGTTCTTC
TRBJ1-1	TRBV6-5	once	-	CASSYGRNTEAFF	TGTGCCAGCAGTTACGGGAGAAACACTGAAGCTTTCTTT
TRBJ2-3	TRBV9	few	TRBD1	CASSVTTGQPTDTQYF	TGTGCCAGCAGCGTTACAACGGGACAGCCAACAGATACGCAGTATTTT
TRBJ2-2	TRBV7-2	few	TRBD2	CASSLSAGGTGELFF	TGTGCCAGCAGCCTATCAGCGGGGGGCACCGGGGAGCTGTTTTTT
TRBJ1-1	TRBV4-3	-	-	CASSQDIQVNTEAFF	TGCGCCAGCAGCCAAGATATACAAGTGAACACTGAAGCTTTCTTT
TRBJ2-2	TRBV30	-	-	CAWSVTNTGELFF	TGTGCCTGGAGTGTAACAAACACCGGGGAGCTGTTTTTT
TRBJ2-3	TRBV9	few	TRBD2	CASSVGTSGEVDTQYF	TGTGCCAGCAGCGTAGGGACTAGCGGGGAGGTGGATACGCAGTATTTT
TRBJ1-1	TRBV7-6	-	-	CASSLLVNTEAFF	TGTGCCAGCAGCCTACTGGTGAACACTGAAGCTTTCTTT
TRBJ1-5	TRBV11-2	-	TRBD1	CASSLSTGGNQPQHF	TGTGCCAGCAGCTTAAGTACAGGGGGCAATCAGCCCCAGCATTTT
TRBJ2-5	TRBV2	-	-	CASSVQPLLGGETQYF	TGTGCCAGCAGTGTCCAACCCTTACTAGGTGGCGAGACCCAGTACTTC
TRBJ1-5	TRBV2	many	-	CASRTYGNQPQHF	TGTGCCAGCCGGACATACGGCAATCAGCCCCAGCATTTT
TRBJ2-1	TRBV11-2	-	TRBD1	CASSSTLQGARRDEQFF	TGTGCCAGCAGCTCCACGTTACAGGGGGCGAGGAGGGATGAGCAGTTCTTC
TRBJ2-1	TRBV2	-	TRBD1	CASLVTGTGKRSSYNEQFF	TGTGCCAGCCTAGTAACCGGGACAGGGAAGAGGAGCTCCTACAATGAGCAGTTCTTC
TRBJ2-1	TRBV7-8	once	-	CASSLVGNEQFF	TGTGCCAGCAGCTTAGTCGGTAATGAGCAGTTCTTC
TRBJ2-7	TRBV28	-	-	CASSLPLFYEQYF	TGTGCCAGCAGTTTACCACTTTTTTACGAGCAGTACTTC
TRBJ2-3	TRBV10-1	few	TRBD2	CASSDLAGVTDTQYF	TGCGCCAGCAGTGATCTAGCGGGAGTAACAGATACGCAGTATTTT
TRBJ2-6	TRBV28	few	TRBD1	CASRPLFRGPSGANVLTF	TGTGCCAGCAGGCCCCTTTTCAGGGGGCCGTCAGGGGCCAACGTCCTGACTTTC
TRBJ2-1	TRBV6-1	-	TRBD2	CASSGLLAVYNEQFF	TGTGCCAGCTCCGGTCTACTAGCGGTCTACAATGAGCAGTTCTTC